Detailed here is one TCR beta chain. Trimming took 4 bases from V and 2 from J; bases not matched to a gene: 5. Germline V gene sequence: CDR1 SGHNT, CDR2 YYREEE (reference sequence). The length of the CDR3 is 16 residues. These data originate in a study of blood T cell repertoires in COVID-19. The data were produced by immunoSEQ multiplex PCR, yet TCRdb's version contains in-frame clones alone and is incomplete. Counted here are around 300,000 clones, around 90% occurring once; the ten biggest clones make up around 1%. Symptom resolution, clearance, or two negative PCRs marked the recovered donors of Cohort 3.

Material for sequencing was PBMCs or T cells enriched from blood (not recorded which). The TCR sequence derives from a woman aged 25 to 39 who had recovered from COVID-19. The chain employs TRBV5-4 and TRBJ2-1; 11 nucleotides line up with TRBD2. The CDR3 DNA reads as TGTGCCAGCAGCCGACTAGCGGGGATACCCTACAATGAGCAGTTCTTC. This codes for CASSRLAGIPYNEQFF.